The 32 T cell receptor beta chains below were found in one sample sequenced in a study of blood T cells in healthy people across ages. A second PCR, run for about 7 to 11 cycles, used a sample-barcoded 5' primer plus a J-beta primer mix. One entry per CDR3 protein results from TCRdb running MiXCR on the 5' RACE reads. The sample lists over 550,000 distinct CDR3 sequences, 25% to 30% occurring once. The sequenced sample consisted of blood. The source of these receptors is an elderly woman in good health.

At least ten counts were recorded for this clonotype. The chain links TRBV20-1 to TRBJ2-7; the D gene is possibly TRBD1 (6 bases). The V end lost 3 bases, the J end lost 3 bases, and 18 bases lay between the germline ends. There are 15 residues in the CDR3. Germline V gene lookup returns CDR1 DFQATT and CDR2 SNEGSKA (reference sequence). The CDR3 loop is CSASRARDTYYEQYF. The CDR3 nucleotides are TGCAGTGCTAGTCGCGCCCGGGACACCTACTACGAGCAGTACTTC.

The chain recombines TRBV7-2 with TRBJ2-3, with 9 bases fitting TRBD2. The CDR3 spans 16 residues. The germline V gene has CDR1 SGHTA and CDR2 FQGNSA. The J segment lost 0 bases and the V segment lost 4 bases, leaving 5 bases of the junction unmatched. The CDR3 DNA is TGTGCCAGCAGCTATAGCGGGAGCTTGAGCACAGATACGCAGTATTTT. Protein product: CASSYSGSLSTDTQYF. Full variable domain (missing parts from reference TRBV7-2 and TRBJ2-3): GAGVSQSPSNKVTEKGKDVELRCDPISGHTALYWYRQSLGQGLEFLIYFQGNSAPDKSGLPSDRFSAERTGGSVSTLTIQRTQQEDSAVYLCASSYSGSLSTDTQYFGPGTRLTVL.

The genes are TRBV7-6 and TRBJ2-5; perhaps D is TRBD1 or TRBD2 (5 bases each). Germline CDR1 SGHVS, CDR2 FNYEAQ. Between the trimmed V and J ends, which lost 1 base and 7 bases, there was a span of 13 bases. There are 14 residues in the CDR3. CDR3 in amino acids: CASSLVGAGGTQYF. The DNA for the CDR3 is TGTGCCAGCAGCTTAGTCGGTGCTGGGGGGACCCAGTACTTC.

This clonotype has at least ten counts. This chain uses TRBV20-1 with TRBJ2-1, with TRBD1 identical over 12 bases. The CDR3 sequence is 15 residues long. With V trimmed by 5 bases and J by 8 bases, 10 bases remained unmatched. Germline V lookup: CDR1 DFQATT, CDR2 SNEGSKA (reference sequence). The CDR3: CSAPPGDRGHHEQFF. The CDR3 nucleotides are TGCAGTGCTCCACCGGGGGACAGGGGGCACCATGAGCAGTTCTTC.

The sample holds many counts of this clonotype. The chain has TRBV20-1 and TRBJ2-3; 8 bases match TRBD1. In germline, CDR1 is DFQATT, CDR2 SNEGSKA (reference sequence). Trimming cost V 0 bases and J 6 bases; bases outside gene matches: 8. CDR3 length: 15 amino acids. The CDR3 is CSARDPLTGVDTQYF. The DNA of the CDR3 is TGCAGTGCTAGAGACCCTCTGACAGGGGTGGATACGCAGTATTTT.

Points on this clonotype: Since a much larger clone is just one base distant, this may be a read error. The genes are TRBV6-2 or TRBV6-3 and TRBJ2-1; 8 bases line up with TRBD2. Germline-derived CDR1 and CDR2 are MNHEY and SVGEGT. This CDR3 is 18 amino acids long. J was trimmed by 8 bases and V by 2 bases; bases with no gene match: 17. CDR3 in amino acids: CASSYAGAGGLAYDEQFF. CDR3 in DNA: TGTGCCAGCAGTTACGCAGGGGCCGGAGGACTAGCATATGATGAGCAGTTCTTC.

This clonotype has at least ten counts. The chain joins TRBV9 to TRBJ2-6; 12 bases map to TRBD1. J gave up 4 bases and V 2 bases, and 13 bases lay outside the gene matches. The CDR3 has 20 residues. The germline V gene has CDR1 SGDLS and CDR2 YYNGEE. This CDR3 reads CASSVLDRDRGQAGANVLTF. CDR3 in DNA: TGTGCCAGCAGCGTCTTAGACCGGGACAGGGGGCAAGCGGGGGCCAACGTCCTGACTTTC.

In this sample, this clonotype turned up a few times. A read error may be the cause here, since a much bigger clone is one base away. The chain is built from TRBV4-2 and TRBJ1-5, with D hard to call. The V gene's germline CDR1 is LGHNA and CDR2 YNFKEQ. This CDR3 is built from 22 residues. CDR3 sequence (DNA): TGTGCCAGCAGCCAAGATCTTGCGGGAGGATTGGGTGGACGGGTGCGCAATCAGCCCCGGCATTTT. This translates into CASSQDLAGGLGGRVRNQPRHF.

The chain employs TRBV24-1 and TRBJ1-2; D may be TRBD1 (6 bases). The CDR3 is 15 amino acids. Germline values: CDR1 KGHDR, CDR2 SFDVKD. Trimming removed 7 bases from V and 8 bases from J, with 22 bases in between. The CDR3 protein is CATSLLQGRRGGYTF. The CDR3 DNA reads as TGTGCCACCAGCCTACTTCAGGGGCGAAGGGGGGGCTACACCTTC.

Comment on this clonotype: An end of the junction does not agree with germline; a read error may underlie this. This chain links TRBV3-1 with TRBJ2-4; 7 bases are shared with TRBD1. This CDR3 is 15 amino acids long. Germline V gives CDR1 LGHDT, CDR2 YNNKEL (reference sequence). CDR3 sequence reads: CAGSPQGVAKNIQYF. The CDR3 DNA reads TGTGCCGGCAGCCCCCAGGGGGTGGCCAAAAACATTCAGTACTTC.

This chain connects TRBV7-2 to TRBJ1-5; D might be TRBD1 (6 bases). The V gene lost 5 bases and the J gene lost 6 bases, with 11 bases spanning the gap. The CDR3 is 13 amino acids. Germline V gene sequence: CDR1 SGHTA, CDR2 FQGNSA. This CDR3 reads CASSARGGQPQHF. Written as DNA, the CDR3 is TGTGCCAGCAGCGCCAGGGGTGGTCAGCCCCAGCATTTT.

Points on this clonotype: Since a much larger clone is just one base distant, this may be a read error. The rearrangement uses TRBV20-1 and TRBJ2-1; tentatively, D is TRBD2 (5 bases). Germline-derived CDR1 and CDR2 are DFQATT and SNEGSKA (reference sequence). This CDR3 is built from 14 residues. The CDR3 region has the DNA TGCAGTGCCATCCTACTAGGTTCCTACAATGGGCAGTTCTTC. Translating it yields CSAILLGSYNGQFF.

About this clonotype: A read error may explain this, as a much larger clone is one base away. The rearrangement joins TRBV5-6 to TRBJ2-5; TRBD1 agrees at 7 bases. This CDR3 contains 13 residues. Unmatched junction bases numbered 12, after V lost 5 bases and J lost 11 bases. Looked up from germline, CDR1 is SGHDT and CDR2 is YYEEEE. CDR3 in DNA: TGTGCCAGCAGGTACAGGGCAGGGGGTGAGCAGTACTTC. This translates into CASRYRAGGEQYF. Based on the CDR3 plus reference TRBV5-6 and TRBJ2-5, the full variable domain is DAGVTQSPTHLIKTRGQQVTLRCSPKSGHDTVSWYQQALGQGPQFIFQYYEEEERQRGNFPDRFSGHQFPNYSSELNVNALLLGDSALYLCASRYRAGGEQYFGPGTRLLVL.

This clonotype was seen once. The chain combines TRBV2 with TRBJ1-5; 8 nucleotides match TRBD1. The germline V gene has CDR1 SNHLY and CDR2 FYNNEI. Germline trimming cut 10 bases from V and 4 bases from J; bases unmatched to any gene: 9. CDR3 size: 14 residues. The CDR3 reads CATCRDRINQPQHF. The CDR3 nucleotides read TGTGCCACCTGCCGGGACAGGATAAATCAGCCCCAGCATTTT.

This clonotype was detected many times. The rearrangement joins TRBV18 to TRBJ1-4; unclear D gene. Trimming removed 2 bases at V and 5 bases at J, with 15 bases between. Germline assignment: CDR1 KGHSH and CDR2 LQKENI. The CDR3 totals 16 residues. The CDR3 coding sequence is TGTGCCAGCTCACCAATTGCGGGGTCAGCGAATGAAAAACTGTTTTTT. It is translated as CASSPIAGSANEKLFF. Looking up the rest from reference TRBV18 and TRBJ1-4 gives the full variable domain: NAGVMQNPRHLVRRRGQEARLRCSPMKGHSHVYWYRQLPEEGLKFMVYLQKENIIDESGMPKERFSAEFPKEGPSILRIQQVVRGDSAAYFCASSPIAGSANEKLFFGSGTQLSVL.

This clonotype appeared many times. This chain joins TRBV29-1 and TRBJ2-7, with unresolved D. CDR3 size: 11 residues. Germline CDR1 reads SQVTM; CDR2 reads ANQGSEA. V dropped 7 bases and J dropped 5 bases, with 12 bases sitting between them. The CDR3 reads CSARQVDEQYF. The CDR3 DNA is TGCAGCGCCCGGCAAGTCGACGAGCAGTACTTC.

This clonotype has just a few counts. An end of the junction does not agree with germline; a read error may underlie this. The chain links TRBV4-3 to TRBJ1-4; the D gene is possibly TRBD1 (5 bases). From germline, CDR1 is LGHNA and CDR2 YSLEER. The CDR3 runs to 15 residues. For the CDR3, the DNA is TGCACCAGCAGCCCCGGGACTTCAACTAATGAAAAACTGTTTTTT. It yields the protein CTSSPGTSTNEKLFF.

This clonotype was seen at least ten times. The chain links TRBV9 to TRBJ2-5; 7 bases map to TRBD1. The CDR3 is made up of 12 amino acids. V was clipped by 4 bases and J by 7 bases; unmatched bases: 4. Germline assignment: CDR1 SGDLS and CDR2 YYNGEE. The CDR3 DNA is TGTGCCAGCAGCCCCAACAGGGGGACCCAGTACTTC. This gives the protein CASSPNRGTQYF.

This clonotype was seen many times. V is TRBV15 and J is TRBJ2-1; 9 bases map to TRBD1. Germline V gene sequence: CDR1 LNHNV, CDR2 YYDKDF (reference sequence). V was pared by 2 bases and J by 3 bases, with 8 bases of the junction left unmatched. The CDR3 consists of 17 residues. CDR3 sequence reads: CATSRSGEGQGYNEQFF. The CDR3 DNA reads TGTGCCACCAGCAGATCCGGCGAGGGACAGGGCTACAATGAGCAGTTCTTC.

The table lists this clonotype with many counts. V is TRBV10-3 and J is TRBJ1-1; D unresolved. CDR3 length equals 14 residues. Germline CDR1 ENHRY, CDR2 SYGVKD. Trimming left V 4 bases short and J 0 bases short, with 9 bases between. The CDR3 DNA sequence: TGTGCCATCAGTGGGGCGGAGATGAACACTGAAGCTTTCTTT. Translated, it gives CAISGAEMNTEAFF.

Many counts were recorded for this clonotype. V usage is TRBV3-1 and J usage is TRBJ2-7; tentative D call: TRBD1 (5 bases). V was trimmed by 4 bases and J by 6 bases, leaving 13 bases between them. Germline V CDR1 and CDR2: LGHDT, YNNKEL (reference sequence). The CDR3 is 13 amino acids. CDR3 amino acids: CASSLKLQGEQYF. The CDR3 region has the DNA TGTGCCAGCAGCCTAAAACTTCAGGGCGAGCAGTACTTC.

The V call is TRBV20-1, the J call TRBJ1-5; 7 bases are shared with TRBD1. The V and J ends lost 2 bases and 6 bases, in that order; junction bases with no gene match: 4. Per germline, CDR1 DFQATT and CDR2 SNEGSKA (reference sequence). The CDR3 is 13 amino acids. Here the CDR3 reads CSARRGGGQPQHF. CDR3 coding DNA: TGCAGTGCTAGAAGAGGGGGCGGTCAGCCCCAGCATTTT.

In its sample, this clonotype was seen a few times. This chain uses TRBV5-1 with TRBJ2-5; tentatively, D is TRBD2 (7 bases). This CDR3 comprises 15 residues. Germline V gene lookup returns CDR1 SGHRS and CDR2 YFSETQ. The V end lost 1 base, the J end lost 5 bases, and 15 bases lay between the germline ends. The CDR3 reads CASSLTGGRVETQYF. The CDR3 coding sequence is TGCGCCAGCAGCTTGACGGGGGGCCGGGTGGAGACCCAGTACTTC.

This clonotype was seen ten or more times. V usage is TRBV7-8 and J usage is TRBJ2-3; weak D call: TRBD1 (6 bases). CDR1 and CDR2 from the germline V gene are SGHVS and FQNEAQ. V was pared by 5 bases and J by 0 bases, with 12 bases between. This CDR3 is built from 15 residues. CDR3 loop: CASSPQGISTDTQYF. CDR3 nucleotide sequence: TGTGCCAGCAGCCCCCAGGGGATTAGCACAGATACGCAGTATTTT. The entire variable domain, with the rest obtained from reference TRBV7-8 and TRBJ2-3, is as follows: GAGVSQSPRYKVAKRGQDVALRCDPISGHVSLFWYQQALGQGPEFLTYFQNEAQLDKSGLPSDRFFAERPEGSVSTLKIQRTQQEDSAVYLCASSPQGISTDTQYFGPGTRLTVL.

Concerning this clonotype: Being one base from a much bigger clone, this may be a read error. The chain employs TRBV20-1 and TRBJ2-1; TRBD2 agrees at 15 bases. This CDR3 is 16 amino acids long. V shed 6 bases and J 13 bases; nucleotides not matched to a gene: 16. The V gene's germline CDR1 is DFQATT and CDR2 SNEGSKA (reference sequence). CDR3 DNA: TGCAGTGCACCCGGACTAGCGGGGGGGCGCCCAGAGACCCAGTTCTTC. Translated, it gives CSAPGLAGGRPETQFF.

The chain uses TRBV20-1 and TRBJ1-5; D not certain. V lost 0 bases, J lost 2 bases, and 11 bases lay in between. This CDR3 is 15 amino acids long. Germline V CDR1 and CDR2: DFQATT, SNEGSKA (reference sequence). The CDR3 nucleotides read TGCAGTGCTAGAGATTATAGGCAGGGCAATCAGCCCCAGCATTTT. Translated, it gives CSARDYRQGNQPQHF.

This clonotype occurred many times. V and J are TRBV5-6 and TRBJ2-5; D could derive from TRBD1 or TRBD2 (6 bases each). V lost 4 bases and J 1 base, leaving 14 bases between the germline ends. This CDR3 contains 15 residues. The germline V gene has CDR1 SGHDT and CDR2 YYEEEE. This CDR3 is CASSLGGQGQETQYF. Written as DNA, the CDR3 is TGTGCCAGCAGCCTTGGGGGGCAGGGCCAAGAGACCCAGTACTTC.

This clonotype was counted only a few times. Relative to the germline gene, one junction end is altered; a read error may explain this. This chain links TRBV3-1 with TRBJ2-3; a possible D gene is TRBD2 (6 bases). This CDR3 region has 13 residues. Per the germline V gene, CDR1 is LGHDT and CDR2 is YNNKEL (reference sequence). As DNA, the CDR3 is TGTGCCAGCAGCCAGGGGGGAGGAGATACGCGGTATTTT. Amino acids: CASSQGGGDTRYF.

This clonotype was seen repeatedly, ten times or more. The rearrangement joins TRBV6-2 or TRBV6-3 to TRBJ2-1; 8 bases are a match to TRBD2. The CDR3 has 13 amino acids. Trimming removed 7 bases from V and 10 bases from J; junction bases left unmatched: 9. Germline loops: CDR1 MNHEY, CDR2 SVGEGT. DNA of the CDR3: TGTGCCAGCACAACGGGGGGGCTCGGGGAGCAGTTCTTC. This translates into CASTTGGLGEQFF.

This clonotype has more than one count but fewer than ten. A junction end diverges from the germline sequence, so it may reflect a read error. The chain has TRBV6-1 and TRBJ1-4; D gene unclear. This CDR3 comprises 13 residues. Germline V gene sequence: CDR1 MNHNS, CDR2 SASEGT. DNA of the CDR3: TGTGCCAACAGTGAGTTTCGGGGTGGAAAACTGTTTTTT. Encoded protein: CANSEFRGGKLFF.

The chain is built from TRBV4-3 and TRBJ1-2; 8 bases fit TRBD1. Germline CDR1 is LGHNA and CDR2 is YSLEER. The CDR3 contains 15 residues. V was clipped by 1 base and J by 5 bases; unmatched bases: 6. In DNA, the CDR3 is TGCGCCAGCAGCCAAGCGAGACAGGGGAGGTATGGCTACACCTTC. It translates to CASSQARQGRYGYTF.

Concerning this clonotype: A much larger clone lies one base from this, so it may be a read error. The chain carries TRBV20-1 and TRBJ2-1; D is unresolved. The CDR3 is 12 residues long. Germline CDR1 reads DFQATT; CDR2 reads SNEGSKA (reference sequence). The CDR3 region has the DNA TGCAGTGCTGGAGATCTTAGCAATGAGCAGTTCTTC. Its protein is CSAGDLSNEQFF.